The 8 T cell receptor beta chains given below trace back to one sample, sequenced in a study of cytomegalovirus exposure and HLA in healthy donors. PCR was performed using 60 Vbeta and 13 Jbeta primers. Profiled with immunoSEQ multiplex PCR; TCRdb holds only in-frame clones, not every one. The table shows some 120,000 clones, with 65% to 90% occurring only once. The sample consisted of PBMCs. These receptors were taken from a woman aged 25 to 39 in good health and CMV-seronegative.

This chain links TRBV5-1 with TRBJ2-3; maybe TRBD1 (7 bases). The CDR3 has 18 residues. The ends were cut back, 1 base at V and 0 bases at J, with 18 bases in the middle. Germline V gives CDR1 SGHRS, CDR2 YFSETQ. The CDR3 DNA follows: TGCGCCAGCAGCTTGATCCCAGGGGGGCAGGGGAGCACAGATACGCAGTATTTT. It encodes CASSLIPGGQGSTDTQYF.

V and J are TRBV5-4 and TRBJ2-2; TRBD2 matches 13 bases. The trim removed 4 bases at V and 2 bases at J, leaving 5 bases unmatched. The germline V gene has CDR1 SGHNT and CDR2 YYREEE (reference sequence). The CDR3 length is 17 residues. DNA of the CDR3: TGTGCCAGCAGCCGGACTAGCGGGAGCGTTAACACCGGGGAGCTGTTTTTT. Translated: CASSRTSGSVNTGELFF.

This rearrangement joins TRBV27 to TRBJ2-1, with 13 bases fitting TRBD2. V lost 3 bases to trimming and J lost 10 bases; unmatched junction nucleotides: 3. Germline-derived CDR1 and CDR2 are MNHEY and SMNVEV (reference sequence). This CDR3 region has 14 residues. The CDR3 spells CASSFKLAGGEQFF. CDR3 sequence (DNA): TGTGCCAGCAGTTTCAAACTAGCGGGAGGGGAGCAGTTCTTC.

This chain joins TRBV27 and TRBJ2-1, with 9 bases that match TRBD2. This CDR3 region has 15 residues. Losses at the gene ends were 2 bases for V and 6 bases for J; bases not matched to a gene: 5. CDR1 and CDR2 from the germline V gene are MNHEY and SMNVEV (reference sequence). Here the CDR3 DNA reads TGTGCCAGCAGTTTAATCGCTAGCGGGGCCAATGAGCAGTTCTTC. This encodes CASSLIASGANEQFF.

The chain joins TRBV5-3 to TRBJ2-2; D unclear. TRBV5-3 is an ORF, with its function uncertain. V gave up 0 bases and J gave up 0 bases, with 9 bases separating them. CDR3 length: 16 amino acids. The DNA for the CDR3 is TGTGCCAGAAGCTTGGCCGGCCAGGCGAACACCGGGGAGCTGTTTTTT. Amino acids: CARSLAGQANTGELFF.

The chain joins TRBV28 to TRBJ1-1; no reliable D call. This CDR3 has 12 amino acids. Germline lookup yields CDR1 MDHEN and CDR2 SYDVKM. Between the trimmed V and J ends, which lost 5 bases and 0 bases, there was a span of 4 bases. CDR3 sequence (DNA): TGTGCCAGCAGTGAGGTGAACACTGAAGCTTTCTTT. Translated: CASSEVNTEAFF. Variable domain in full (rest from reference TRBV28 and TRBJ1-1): DVKVTQSSRYLVKRTGEKVFLECVQDMDHENMFWYRQDPGLGLRLIYFSYDVKMKEKGDIPEGYSVSREKKERFSLILESASTNQTSMYLCASSEVNTEAFFGQGTRLTVV.

CDR3 region: CASSLIAGGDNEQFF. The CDR3 bases are TGTGCCAGCAGCCTGATAGCGGGAGGCGACAATGAGCAGTTCTTC. The genes are TRBV28 and TRBJ2-1, with 10 bases that match TRBD2. V gave up 6 bases and J gave up 5 bases; unmatched junction bases: 7. Germline-derived CDR1 and CDR2 are MDHEN and SYDVKM. This CDR3 region has 15 residues.

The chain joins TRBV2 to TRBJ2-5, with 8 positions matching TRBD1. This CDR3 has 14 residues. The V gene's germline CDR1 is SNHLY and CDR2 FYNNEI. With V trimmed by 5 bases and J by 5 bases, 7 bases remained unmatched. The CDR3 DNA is TGTGCCAGCAGTACCCAGGGGGCGTGGGAGACCCAGTACTTC. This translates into CASSTQGAWETQYF.